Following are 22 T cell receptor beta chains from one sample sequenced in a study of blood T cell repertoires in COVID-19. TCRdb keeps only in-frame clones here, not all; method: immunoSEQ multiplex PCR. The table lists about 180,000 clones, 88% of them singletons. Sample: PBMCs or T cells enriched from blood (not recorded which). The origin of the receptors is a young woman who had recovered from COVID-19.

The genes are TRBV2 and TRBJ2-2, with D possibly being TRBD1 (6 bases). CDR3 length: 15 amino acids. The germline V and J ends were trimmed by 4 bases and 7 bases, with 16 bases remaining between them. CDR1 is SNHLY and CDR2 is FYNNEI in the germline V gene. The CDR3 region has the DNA TGTGCCAGCAGTGCCAGGGGTGGCGGCAGCGGGGAGCTGTTTTTT. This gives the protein CASSARGGGSGELFF.

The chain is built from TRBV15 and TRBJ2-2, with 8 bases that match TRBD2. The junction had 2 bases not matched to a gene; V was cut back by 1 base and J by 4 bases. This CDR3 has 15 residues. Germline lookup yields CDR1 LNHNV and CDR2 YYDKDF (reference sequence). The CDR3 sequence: CATSRVAGGTGELFF. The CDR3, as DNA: TGTGCCACCAGCAGAGTGGCGGGGGGCACCGGGGAGCTGTTTTTT.

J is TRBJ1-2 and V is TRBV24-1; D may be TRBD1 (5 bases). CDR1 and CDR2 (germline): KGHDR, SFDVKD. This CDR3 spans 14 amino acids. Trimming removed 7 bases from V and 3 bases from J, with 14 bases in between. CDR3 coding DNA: TGTGCCACCAGCCCCCCCGGCAGGGACTATGGCTACACCTTC. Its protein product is CATSPPGRDYGYTF.

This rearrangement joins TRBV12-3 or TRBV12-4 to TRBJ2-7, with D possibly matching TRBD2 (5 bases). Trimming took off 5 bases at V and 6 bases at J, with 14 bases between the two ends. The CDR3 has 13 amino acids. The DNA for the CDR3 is TGTGCCAGCAGTCGGCTAGCCCGCTCCGAGCAGTACTTC. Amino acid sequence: CASSRLARSEQYF.

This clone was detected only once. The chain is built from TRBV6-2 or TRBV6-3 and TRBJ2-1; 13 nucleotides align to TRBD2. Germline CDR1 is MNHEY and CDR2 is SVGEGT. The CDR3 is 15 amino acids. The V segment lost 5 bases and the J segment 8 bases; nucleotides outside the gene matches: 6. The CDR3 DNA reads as TGTGCCAGCAGTGCATTGACTAGCGGGAGGCATGAGCAGTTCTTC. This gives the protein CASSALTSGRHEQFF.

CDR3 coding DNA: TGTGCCAGCAGTTTATCAACAGGATACACCGGGGAGCTGTTTTTT. The encoded protein is CASSLSTGYTGELFF. The gene calls are TRBV27 and TRBJ2-2; maybe TRBD1 (5 bases). CDR3 length: 15 residues. The V and J ends lost 0 bases and 3 bases respectively, with 8 bases between them. Germline CDR1 is MNHEY and CDR2 is SMNVEV (reference sequence).

CDR3 loop: CASSIQGNEQFF. CDR3 bases: TGTGCCAGCAGCATACAGGGGAATGAGCAGTTCTTC. The gene calls are TRBV7-8 and TRBJ2-1; TRBD1 agrees at 7 bases. J gave up 7 bases and V 5 bases, and 2 bases lay outside the gene matches. CDR3 size: 12 residues. Germline CDR1 and CDR2: SGHVS and FQNEAQ. The complete variable domain, with remaining parts taken from reference TRBV7-8 and TRBJ2-1, reads GAGVSQSPRYKVAKRGQDVALRCDPISGHVSLFWYQQALGQGPEFLTYFQNEAQLDKSGLPSDRFFAERPEGSVSTLKIQRTQQEDSAVYLCASSIQGNEQFFGPGTRLTVL.

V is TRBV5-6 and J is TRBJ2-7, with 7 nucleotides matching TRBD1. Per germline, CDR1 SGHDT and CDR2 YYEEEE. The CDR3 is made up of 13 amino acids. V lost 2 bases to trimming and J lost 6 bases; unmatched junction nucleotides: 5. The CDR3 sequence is CASSFFGTAEQYF. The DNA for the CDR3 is TGTGCCAGCAGCTTTTTTGGGACAGCCGAGCAGTACTTC.

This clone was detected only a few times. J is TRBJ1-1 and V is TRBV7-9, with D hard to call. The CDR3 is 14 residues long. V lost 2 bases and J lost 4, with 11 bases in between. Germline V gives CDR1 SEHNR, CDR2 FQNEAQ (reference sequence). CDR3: CASSLLGISTEAFF. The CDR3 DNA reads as TGTGCCAGCAGCTTACTAGGTATAAGCACTGAAGCTTTCTTT.

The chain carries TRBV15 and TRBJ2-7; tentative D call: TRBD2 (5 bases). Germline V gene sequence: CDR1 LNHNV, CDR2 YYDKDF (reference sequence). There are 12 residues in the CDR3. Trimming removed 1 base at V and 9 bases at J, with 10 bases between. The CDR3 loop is CATSRGSRGQYF. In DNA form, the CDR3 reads TGTGCCACCAGCAGAGGTTCCCGGGGGCAGTACTTC. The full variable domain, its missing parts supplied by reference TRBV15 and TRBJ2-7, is DAMVIQNPRYQVTQFGKPVTLSCSQTLNHNVMYWYQQKSSQAPKLLFHYYDKDFNNEADTPDNFQSRRPNTSFCFLDIRSPGLGDTAMYLCATSRGSRGQYFGPGTRLTVT.

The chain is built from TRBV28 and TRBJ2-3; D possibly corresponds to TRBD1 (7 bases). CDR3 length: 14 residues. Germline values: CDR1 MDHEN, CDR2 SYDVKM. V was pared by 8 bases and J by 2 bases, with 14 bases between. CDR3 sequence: CASAGGRYTDTQYF. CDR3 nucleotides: TGTGCCAGCGCAGGGGGGCGTTACACAGATACGCAGTATTTT.

CDR3 sequence reads: CASSLGQGRNTEAFF. The DNA for the CDR3 is TGTGCCAGCAGCCTGGGACAGGGAAGGAACACTGAAGCTTTCTTT. The rearrangement joins TRBV5-5 to TRBJ1-1, with 9 bases matching TRBD1. Germline loops: CDR1 SGHKS, CDR2 YYEKEE (reference sequence). CDR3 size: 15 residues. Trimming removed 4 bases from V and 1 base from J; junction bases left unmatched: 5.

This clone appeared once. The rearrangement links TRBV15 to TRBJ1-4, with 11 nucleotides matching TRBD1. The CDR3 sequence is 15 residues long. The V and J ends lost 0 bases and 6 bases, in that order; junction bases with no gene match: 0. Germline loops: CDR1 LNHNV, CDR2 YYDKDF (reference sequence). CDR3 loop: CATSREGQGDEKLFF. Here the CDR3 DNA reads TGTGCCACCAGCAGAGAGGGACAGGGGGATGAAAAACTGTTTTTT.

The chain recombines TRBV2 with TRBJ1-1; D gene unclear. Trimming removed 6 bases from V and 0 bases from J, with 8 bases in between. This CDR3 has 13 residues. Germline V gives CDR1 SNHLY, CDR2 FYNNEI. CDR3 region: CASRRSVNTEAFF. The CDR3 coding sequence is TGTGCCAGCAGGAGGTCAGTGAACACTGAAGCTTTCTTT.

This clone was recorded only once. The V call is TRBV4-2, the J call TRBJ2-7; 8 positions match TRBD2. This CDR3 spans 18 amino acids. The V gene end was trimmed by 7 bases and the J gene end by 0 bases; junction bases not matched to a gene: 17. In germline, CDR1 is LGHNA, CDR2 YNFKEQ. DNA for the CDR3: TGTGCCAGCATGCGGGGGACTAGTGACCACTTTTCCTCCTACGAGCAGTACTTC. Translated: CASMRGTSDHFSSYEQYF.

CDR3 loop: CASSPQGNQPQHF. For the CDR3, the DNA is TGTGCCAGCAGCCCGCAGGGAAATCAGCCCCAGCATTTT. The chain couples TRBV7-2 to TRBJ1-5, with TRBD1 as a possible D gene (5 bases). This CDR3 comprises 13 residues. V was cut by 5 bases and J by 4 bases, with 9 bases left in between. Germline V gives CDR1 SGHTA, CDR2 FQGNSA.

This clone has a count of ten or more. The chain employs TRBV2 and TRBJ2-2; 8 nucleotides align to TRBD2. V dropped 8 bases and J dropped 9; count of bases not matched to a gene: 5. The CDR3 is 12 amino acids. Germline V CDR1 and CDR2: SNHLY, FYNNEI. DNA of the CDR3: TGTGCCAGCGGGGGTAGCGGGAGGGAGCTGTTTTTT. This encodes CASGGSGRELFF.

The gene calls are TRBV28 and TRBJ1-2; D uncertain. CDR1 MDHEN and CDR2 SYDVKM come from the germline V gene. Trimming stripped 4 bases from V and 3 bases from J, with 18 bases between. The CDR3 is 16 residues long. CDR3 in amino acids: CASSSWSTASYYGYTF. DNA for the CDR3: TGTGCCAGCAGTTCTTGGAGCACCGCTTCTTACTATGGCTACACCTTC.

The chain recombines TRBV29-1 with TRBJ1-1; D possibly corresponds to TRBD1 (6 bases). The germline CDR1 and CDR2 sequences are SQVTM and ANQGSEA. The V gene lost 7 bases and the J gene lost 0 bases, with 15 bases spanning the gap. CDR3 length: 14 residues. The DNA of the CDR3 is TGCAGCGGGGGGAACAGGGAAATGAACACTGAAGCTTTCTTT. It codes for CSGGNREMNTEAFF.

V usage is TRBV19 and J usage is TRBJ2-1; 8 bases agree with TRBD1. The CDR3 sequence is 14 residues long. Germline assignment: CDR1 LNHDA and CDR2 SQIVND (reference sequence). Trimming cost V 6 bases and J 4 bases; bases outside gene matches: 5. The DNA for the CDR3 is TGTGCCAGTAGAGCAGGGGGCGAGTACAATGAGCAGTTCTTC. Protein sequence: CASRAGGEYNEQFF.

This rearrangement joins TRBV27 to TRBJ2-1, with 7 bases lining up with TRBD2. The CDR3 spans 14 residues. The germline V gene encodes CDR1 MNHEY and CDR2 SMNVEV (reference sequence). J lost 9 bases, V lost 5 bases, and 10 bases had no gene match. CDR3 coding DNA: TGTGCCAGCAGTGCACCCTGGACTAGGGGTGAGCAGTTCTTC. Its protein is CASSAPWTRGEQFF.

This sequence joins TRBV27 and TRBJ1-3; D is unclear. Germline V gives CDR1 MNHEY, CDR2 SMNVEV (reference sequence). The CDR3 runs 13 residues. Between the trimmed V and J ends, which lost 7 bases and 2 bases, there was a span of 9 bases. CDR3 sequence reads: CASTSGTGNTIYF. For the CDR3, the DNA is TGTGCCAGCACCAGCGGCACTGGAAACACCATATATTTT.